Sequencing of this T cell receptor beta chain was carried out in a study of control samples from healthy donors and cancer patients. V was shortened by 2 bases and J by 10 bases, with 18 bases between the two germline ends. Germline V gene data show CDR1 as MNHNS and CDR2 as SASEGT. The CDR3 is made up of 15 amino acids. Profiling relied on immunoSEQ multiplex PCR, and the TCRdb table lists in-frame clones only, not all of them. The sample consists of about 84,000 clones, roughly 84% of them appearing once. Sample: PBMCs. V and J are TRBV6-1 and TRBJ2-1; tentatively, D is TRBD1 (5 bases). The sequence derives from a man aged 55 to 70 with head and neck cancer. The CDR3 reads CASSEFRGTGLEQFF. In nucleotides, the CDR3 is TGTGCCAGCAGTGAATTTAGGGGCACCGGATTAGAGCAGTTCTTC.